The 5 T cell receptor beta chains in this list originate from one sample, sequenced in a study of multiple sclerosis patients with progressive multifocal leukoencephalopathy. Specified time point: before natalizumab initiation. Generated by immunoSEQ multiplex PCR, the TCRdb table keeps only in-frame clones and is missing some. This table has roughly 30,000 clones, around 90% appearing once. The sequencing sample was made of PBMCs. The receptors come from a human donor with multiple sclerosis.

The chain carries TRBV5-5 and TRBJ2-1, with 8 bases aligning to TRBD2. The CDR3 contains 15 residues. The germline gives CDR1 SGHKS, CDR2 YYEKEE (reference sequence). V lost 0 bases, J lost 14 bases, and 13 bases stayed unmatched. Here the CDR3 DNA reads TGTGCCAGCAGCTTGGTGTCTAGCGGGCTCCTCAACGAGTTCTTC. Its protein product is CASSLVSSGLLNEFF.

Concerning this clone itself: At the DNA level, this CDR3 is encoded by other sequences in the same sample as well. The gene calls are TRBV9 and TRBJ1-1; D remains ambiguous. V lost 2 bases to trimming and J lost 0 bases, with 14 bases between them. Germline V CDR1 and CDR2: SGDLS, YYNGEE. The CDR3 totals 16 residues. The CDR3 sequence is CASSVGILQLNTEAFF. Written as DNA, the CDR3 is TGTGCCAGCAGCGTCGGTATATTGCAATTGAACACTGAAGCTTTCTTT.

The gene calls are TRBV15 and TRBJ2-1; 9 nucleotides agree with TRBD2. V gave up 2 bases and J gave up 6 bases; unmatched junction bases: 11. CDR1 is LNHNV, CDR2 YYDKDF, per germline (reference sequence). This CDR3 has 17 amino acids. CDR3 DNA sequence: TGTGCCACCAGCAGAAACATGATGAGCGGGGGGTTCAATGAGCAGTTCTTC. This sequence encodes CATSRNMMSGGFNEQFF.

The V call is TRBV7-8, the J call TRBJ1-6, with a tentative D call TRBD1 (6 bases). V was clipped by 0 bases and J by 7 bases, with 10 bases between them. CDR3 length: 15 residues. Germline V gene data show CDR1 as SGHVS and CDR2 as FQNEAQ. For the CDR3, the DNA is TGTGCCAGCAGCTTAGCGGAGGGGGGGAATTCACCCCTCCACTTT. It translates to CASSLAEGGNSPLHF.

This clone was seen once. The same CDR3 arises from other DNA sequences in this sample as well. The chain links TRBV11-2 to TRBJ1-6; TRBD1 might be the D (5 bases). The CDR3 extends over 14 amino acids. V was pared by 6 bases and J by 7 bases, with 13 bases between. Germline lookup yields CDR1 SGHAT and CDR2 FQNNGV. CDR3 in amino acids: CASRAGGENSPLHF. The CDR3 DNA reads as TGTGCCAGCAGGGCTGGGGGGGAGAATTCACCCCTCCACTTT. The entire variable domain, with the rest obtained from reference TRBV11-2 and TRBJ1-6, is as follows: EAGVAQSPRYKIIEKRQSVAFWCNPISGHATLYWYQQILGQGPKLLIQFQNNGVVDDSQLPKDRFSAERLKGVDSTLKIQPAKLEDSAVYLCASRAGGENSPLHFGNGTRLTVT.